These 10 T cell receptor beta chains came from one sample sequenced in a study of blood T cell repertoires in COVID-19. Generated by immunoSEQ multiplex PCR, the TCRdb table keeps only in-frame clones and is missing some. The data contain tens of thousands of clones, around 87% of them singletons. The sample comprised peripheral blood. The origin of the receptors is a man aged 55 to 70 with active COVID-19.

The V gene is TRBV10-1, the J gene TRBJ2-3; maybe TRBD1 (6 bases). Germline-derived CDR1 and CDR2 are WNHNN and SYGVQD (reference sequence). The V end lost 9 bases, the J end lost 1 base, and 20 bases lay between the germline ends. This CDR3 is built from 16 residues. The CDR3 sequence is CARDPLRDNGTDTQYF. DNA of the CDR3: TGCGCCAGAGACCCCTTAAGGGACAACGGCACAGATACGCAGTATTTT.

The chain is built from TRBV18 and TRBJ2-7; TRBD1 aligns across 10 bases. The CDR3 is 14 residues long. The J segment lost 6 bases and the V segment lost 4 bases, leaving 6 bases of the junction unmatched. The germline V gene encodes CDR1 KGHSH and CDR2 LQKENI. The CDR3 DNA follows: TGTGCCAGCTCACGGCGACAGGGGGCCCTCGAGCAGTACTTC. It specifies CASSRRQGALEQYF.

This clone was seen just once. The V call is TRBV19, the J call TRBJ1-2, with 7 positions matching TRBD1. Germline CDR1 LNHDA, CDR2 SQIVND (reference sequence). V gave up 8 bases and J gave up 8 bases; unmatched junction bases: 14. The CDR3 covers 14 residues. This CDR3 reads CASLQGTEQGGYTF. The CDR3 nucleotides read TGTGCCAGTTTACAGGGGACGGAGCAGGGGGGCTACACCTTC. Full variable domain (rest looked up from reference TRBV19 and TRBJ1-2): DGGITQSPKYLFRKEGQNVTLSCEQNLNHDAMYWYRQDPGQGLRLIYYSQIVNDFQKGDIAEGYSVSREKKESFPLTVTSAQKNPTAFYLCASLQGTEQGGYTFGSGTRLTVV.

Notes on this clone: One junction end disagrees with the germline gene, perhaps due to a read error. The V call is TRBV7-9, the J call TRBJ1-1; TRBD1 aligns across 9 bases. The CDR3 totals 15 residues. The germline gives CDR1 SEHNR, CDR2 FQNEAQ (reference sequence). As DNA, the CDR3 is TGTGCCAGCAGCTTAGGAGACAGGGGGAACAATGAAGCTTTCTTT. Protein product: CASSLGDRGNNEAFF.

This clone was seen once. J is TRBJ2-7 and V is TRBV5-6; TRBD2 is a possible D gene (6 bases). CDR1 SGHDT and CDR2 YYEEEE come from the germline V gene. The germline V and J ends were trimmed by 4 bases and 6 bases, with 17 bases remaining between them. The CDR3 runs 14 residues. CDR3 amino acids: CASSPSVGSVEQYF. The CDR3 bases are TGTGCCAGCAGCCCTAGCGTTGGCTCGGTCGAGCAGTACTTC.

The CDR3 DNA reads as TGTGCCAGCAGCCAAGTCAGGACAGGGTCTCTCAATGAGCAGTTCTTC. It yields the protein CASSQVRTGSLNEQFF. This chain connects TRBV3-1 (or the pseudogene TRBV3-2) to TRBJ2-1, with 8 nucleotides matching TRBD1. V dropped 1 base and J dropped 6; count of bases not matched to a gene: 8. The CDR3 extends over 16 amino acids. The germline gives CDR1 LGHDT, CDR2 YNNKEL (reference sequence).

The gene calls are TRBV7-6 and TRBJ2-5; 8 bases map to TRBD1. Trimming at V came to 1 base and at J to 7 bases, leaving 2 bases not matched to a gene. Germline V gene lookup returns CDR1 SGHVS and CDR2 FNYEAQ. The CDR3 length is 13 residues. DNA of the CDR3: TGTGCCAGCAGCTTAGAACAGGGGGGGACCCAGTACTTC. Translation gives CASSLEQGGTQYF.

J is TRBJ2-1 and V is TRBV5-5; no reliable D call. CDR3 length equals 14 residues. Germline V lookup: CDR1 SGHKS, CDR2 YYEKEE (reference sequence). Trimming took 1 base from V and 3 from J, leaving 8 bases between them. The CDR3 region has the DNA TGTGCCAGCAGCTTGTTGTCAGACTACAATGAGCAGTTCTTC. Protein sequence: CASSLLSDYNEQFF. Looking up the rest from reference TRBV5-5 and TRBJ2-1 gives the full variable domain: DAGVTQSPTHLIKTRGQQVTLRCSPISGHKSVSWYQQVLGQGPQFIFQYYEKEERGRGNFPDRFSARQFPNYSSELNVNALLLGDSALYLCASSLLSDYNEQFFGPGTRLTVL.

The CDR3 is CASSPTGERSPLHF. CDR3 bases: TGTGCCAGCTCACCGACAGGGGAACGATCCCCCCTCCACTTT. The chain links TRBV18 to TRBJ1-6, with 8 positions matching TRBD1. The ends lost 3 bases at V and 13 bases at J; junction bases unmatched: 8. Germline loops: CDR1 KGHSH, CDR2 LQKENI. There are 14 residues in the CDR3.

The rearrangement uses TRBV6-1 and TRBJ1-3; D is uncertain. Trimming pared 0 bases from V and 0 bases from J, leaving 6 bases between. The CDR3 has 15 amino acids. Per the germline V gene, CDR1 is MNHNS and CDR2 is SASEGT. CDR3 nucleotide sequence: TGTGCCAGCAGTGAAGCTAGGAGCTCTGGAAACACCATATATTTT. This encodes CASSEARSSGNTIYF.